These T cell receptor beta chains were read from a single sample in a study of blood T cell repertoires in COVID-19. Some clones are missing from TCRdb's copy, which holds only in-frame ones; the method was immunoSEQ multiplex PCR. The sample carries 150,000 to 200,000 clones, 80% to 95% recorded once. Sequences were obtained from peripheral blood. The receptors come from a man in his fifties or sixties with acute or convalescent COVID-19. Each CDR3 is given with its conserved first and last residue. Each record gives: clone size, V gene, J gene, D gene, CDR3 protein, CDR3 DNA. D genes are given only for firm matches. Rows give clone size only sometimes, using once, few, many, or a class for an expanded clone.

few	TRBV4-1	TRBJ1-3	TRBD1	CASSQTDRVSGNTIYF	TGCGCCAGCAGCCAAACGGACAGGGTCTCTGGAAACACCATATATTTT
NA	TRBV5-4	TRBJ2-2	TRBD2	CASSSKLAGDNTGELFF	TGTGCCAGCAGCTCCAAGTTAGCGGGAGATAACACCGGGGAGCTGTTTTTT
NA	TRBV27	TRBJ1-6	TRBD1	CASRHGTGDSPLHF	TGTGCCAGCAGACATGGGACAGGGGATTCACCCCTCCACTTT
NA	TRBV7-8	TRBJ1-1	NA	CASSLAAMGGNTEAFF	TGTGCCAGCAGCTTAGCTGCTATGGGAGGGAACACTGAAGCTTTCTTT
NA	TRBV6-6	TRBJ1-3	NA	CASTKGDRGNTIYF	TGTGCCAGCACCAAGGGGGATAGGGGAAACACCATATATTTT
NA	TRBV4-1	TRBJ1-5	NA	CASSHSGRNQPQHF	TGCGCCAGCAGCCACTCAGGGAGGAATCAGCCCCAGCATTTT
once	TRBV4-1	TRBJ2-1	NA	CASSQDYNEQFF	TGCGCCAGCAGCCAAGATTATAATGAGCAGTTCTTC
NA	TRBV5-6	TRBJ2-5	TRBD1	CASSWTGTGVETQYF	TGTGCCAGCAGCTGGACCGGGACAGGGGTAGAGACCCAGTACTTC
NA	TRBV30	TRBJ1-1	TRBD1	CAWSPTGGTEAFF	TGTGCCTGGAGTCCGACAGGGGGGACTGAAGCTTTCTTT
NA	TRBV9	TRBJ1-3	NA	CASSVGVQGPGNTIYF	TGTGCCAGCAGCGTAGGTGTGCAGGGCCCTGGAAACACCATATATTTT
NA	TRBV7-2	TRBJ2-7	NA	CASSAAREQYF	TGTGCCAGCAGCGCGGCCCGCGAGCAGTACTTC
NA	TRBV19	TRBJ1-1	TRBD1	CASSIEDRYTEAFF	TGTGCCAGTAGTATCGAGGACAGGTACACTGAAGCTTTCTTT
NA	TRBV6-2/TRBV6-3	TRBJ2-1	NA	CASSSRLEPNEQFF	TGTGCCAGCAGTTCCCGACTAGAGCCCAATGAGCAGTTCTTC
once	TRBV18	TRBJ2-1	TRBD1	CASSLTGQGDEQFF	TGTGCCAGCTCACTAACGGGACAGGGGGATGAGCAGTTCTTC
NA	TRBV7-3	TRBJ2-1	TRBD2	CASSFGTSGGARNEQFF	TGTGCCAGCAGCTTTGGGACTAGCGGGGGGGCCCGCAATGAGCAGTTCTTC
NA	TRBV9	TRBJ2-1	NA	CASSVRAVNEQFF	TGTGCCAGCAGCGTAAGAGCGGTCAATGAGCAGTTCTTC
NA	TRBV7-9	TRBJ2-1	TRBD2	CASSFVGGGAADNEQFF	TGTGCCAGCAGCTTCGTGGGCGGGGGGGCCGCGGACAATGAGCAGTTCTTC
NA	TRBV18	TRBJ1-5	NA	CASSPNLQGSNQPQHF	TGTGCCAGCTCACCTAATTTACAGGGTAGCAATCAGCCCCAGCATTTT
NA	TRBV29-1	TRBJ1-5	NA	CSVETGAGNQPQHF	TGCAGCGTGGAAACTGGAGCGGGAAATCAGCCCCAGCATTTT
NA	TRBV27	TRBJ2-3	TRBD1	CASSPVGQVLTDTQYF	TGTGCCAGCAGTCCGGTAGGACAGGTTCTCACAGATACGCAGTATTTT
NA	TRBV7-3	TRBJ2-2	TRBD1	CASSLGDRLGTGELFF	TGTGCCAGCAGCTTAGGGGACAGGCTCGGTACCGGGGAGCTGTTTTTT
NA	TRBV27	TRBJ2-3	NA	CASSLRQSTDTQYF	TGTGCCAGCAGTTTAAGACAATCCACAGATACGCAGTATTTT
NA	TRBV7-2	TRBJ1-2	TRBD1	CASSLKIGTGDVKGGYTF	TGTGCCAGCAGCTTAAAAATCGGGACAGGCGATGTTAAGGGTGGCTACACCTTC
NA	TRBV7-3	TRBJ2-3	NA	CASSYDTSDTQYF	TGTGCCAGCAGCTACGACACATCAGATACGCAGTATTTT
NA	TRBV24-1	TRBJ1-2	NA	CATSSREYYGYTF	TGTGCCACCAGTTCCCGGGAGTACTATGGCTACACCTTC
once	TRBV7-9	TRBJ1-4	NA	CASSLGGPIEKLFF	TGTGCCAGCAGCCTCGGGGGACCGATTGAAAAACTGTTTTTT
few	TRBV18	TRBJ1-1	NA	CASSPREAEQSEAFF	TGTGCCAGCTCACCTCGGGAGGCAGAACAATCTGAAGCTTTCTTT
NA	TRBV6-5	TRBJ1-6	TRBD1	CASSYSWTGDSPLHF	TGTGCCAGCAGTTACTCTTGGACAGGGGATTCACCCCTCCACTTT
NA	TRBV3-1/TRBV3-2	TRBJ2-1	NA	CASSLQGGNEQFF	TGTGCCAGCAGCCTCCAGGGGGGCAATGAGCAGTTCTTC
once	TRBV15	TRBJ1-4	NA	CATSRAGGTLATNEKLFF	TGTGCCACCAGCAGAGCTGGGGGGACTCTTGCAACTAATGAAAAACTGTTTTTT
NA	TRBV10-3	TRBJ1-2	NA	CAIMSPGMSDGYTF	TGTGCCATCATGTCCCCAGGGATGAGTGATGGCTACACCTTC
NA	TRBV28	TRBJ1-5	NA	CACRQGGQPQHF	TGTGCCTGCAGGCAGGGTGGTCAGCCCCAGCATTTT
NA	TRBV18	TRBJ2-7	NA	CASSPLLGAEQYF	TGTGCCAGCTCACCTCTCCTAGGAGCCGAGCAGTACTTC
once	TRBV11-3	TRBJ2-1	TRBD2	CASSLDLTSRGGAGNEQFF	TGTGCCAGCAGCTTAGATTTAACCTCGCGGGGGGGTGCCGGGAATGAGCAGTTCTTC
few	TRBV2	TRBJ2-1	NA	CASARGHYNEQFF	TGTGCCAGCGCCAGGGGCCACTACAATGAGCAGTTCTTC
NA	TRBV27	TRBJ1-1	TRBD1	CASSIYRGTEAFF	TGTGCCAGCAGCATATACAGGGGCACTGAAGCTTTCTTT
NA	TRBV25-1	TRBJ1-1	NA	CASSAEDGWNTEAFF	TGTGCCAGCAGTGCGGAGGACGGCTGGAACACTGAAGCTTTCTTT
NA	TRBV7-3	TRBJ2-1	TRBD1	CASSPSGQEQFF	TGTGCCAGCAGCCCGTCGGGACAGGAGCAGTTCTTC
NA	TRBV10-2	TRBJ2-7	TRBD2	CASSRAGTGETYEQYF	TGCGCCAGCAGCCGAGCGGGGACGGGAGAGACCTACGAGCAGTACTTC
NA	TRBV30	TRBJ2-2	TRBD1	CAWSGQGAGGELFF	TGTGCCTGGAGTGGCCAGGGGGCCGGCGGGGAGCTGTTTTTT
NA	TRBV18	TRBJ1-2	TRBD1	CASSRTGTEASGYTF	TGTGCCAGCTCACGTACCGGGACAGAGGCGAGTGGCTACACCTTC
few	TRBV18	TRBJ1-1	NA	CASSLFDGGNTEAFF	TGTGCCAGCTCACTCTTCGACGGAGGAAACACTGAAGCTTTCTTT
NA	TRBV27	TRBJ1-1	NA	CASSSGSNTEAFF	TGTGCCAGCAGCTCCGGGTCAAACACTGAAGCTTTCTTT
NA	TRBV9	TRBJ1-1	NA	CASSVGPLGTEAFF	TGTGCCAGCAGCGTAGGCCCTCTAGGCACTGAAGCTTTCTTT
NA	TRBV9	TRBJ1-1	TRBD1	CASSPFGDSLLNTEAFF	TGTGCCAGCAGCCCCTTTGGGGACAGTCTTTTGAACACTGAAGCTTTCTTT
few	TRBV28	TRBJ1-1	NA	CASSRGLRNWEAFF	TGTGCCAGCAGTCGCGGGCTCCGGAACTGGGAAGCTTTCTTT
NA	TRBV4-2	TRBJ1-4	NA	CASSQGEVNEKLFF	TGTGCCAGCAGCCAAGGAGAAGTTAATGAAAAACTGTTTTTT
once	TRBV7-3	TRBJ2-3	TRBD2	CASSTRRAGGTDTQYF	TGTGCCAGCAGCACAAGGAGGGCGGGGGGCACAGATACGCAGTATTTT
NA	TRBV9	TRBJ2-2	NA	CASSPTPAGTGELFF	TGTGCCAGCAGCCCTACACCGGCGGGGACCGGGGAGCTGTTTTTT
NA	TRBV7-9	TRBJ2-2	TRBD2	CASSSLGLAENTGELFF	TGTGCCAGCAGCTCACTCGGACTAGCGGAGAACACCGGGGAGCTGTTTTTT
NA	TRBV7-2	TRBJ2-3	TRBD2	CASSFTSGERGGLGTQYF	TGTGCCAGCAGCTTCACAAGTGGGGAGCGGGGGGGTTTAGGAACGCAGTATTTT
once	TRBV24-1	TRBJ1-2	TRBD1	CATSDHRQGRDYGYTF	TGTGCCACCAGTGACCATAGACAGGGTCGGGACTATGGCTACACCTTC
NA	TRBV5-1	TRBJ1-6	TRBD1	CASSLGGTGDNSPLHF	TGCGCCAGCAGCTTGGGGGGGACAGGCGATAATTCACCCCTCCACTTT